This T cell receptor beta chain was retrieved from a study of spatial heterogeneity in lung cancer. Ten or more counts support this clonotype. The size of this beta chain means little, since it is a stray read in a library made for alpha chains. Noted time point: sample taken at primary tumor resection. Unsorted whole RNA samples from tumor, nontumor lung or frozen PBMC were sequenced. CDR3 length: 13 amino acids. V was shortened by 8 bases and J by 2 bases, with 10 bases between the two germline ends. Germline V CDR1 and CDR2: MNHEY, SVGEGT. TCRdb passed the 5' RACE reads through MiXCR, listing each CDR3 protein once. The sample lists 12,000 or so distinct CDR3 sequences; approximately 6.2% were seen once.

The rearrangement joins TRBV6-2 or TRBV6-3 to TRBJ1-5; unclear D gene. The specimen comprised normal lung tissue next to the tumor, sampled at surgery. This TCR derives from a male donor with early-stage non-small cell lung cancer. CDR3 sequence reads: CASRLRGNQPQHF. The CDR3 nucleotides are TGTGCCAGCCGCCTTAGGGGCAATCAGCCCCAGCATTTT.